Listed here is a single T cell receptor (beta chain). Its antigen specificity is not known. Per-base qualities were not stored, and no clone one base away is much larger. The CDR3 starts with the cysteine, ends with the phenylalanine, and has 19 residues. The kept DNA is CDR3 alone, 57 bases in frame from the first base. This sample was included in a study of T cell responses to AZD1222 COVID-19 vaccine (dated by TCRdb to the early 2020s). The study in broad terms: AZD1222 recipients with second doses at about 4 weeks or about 12 weeks were pooled, because spike-specific TCR depth and breadth did not differ between schedules. A total of around 240 trial participants underwent TCR sequencing, of whom 200 to 220 received two doses of AZD1222 and around 25 received two doses of the MenACWY control vaccine. Trial participants were enrolled into age subgroups of 18-55, 56-69 and 70-plus years, which contained approximately 150, 28 and 58 TCR-sequenced participants, respectively. General conclusions and limits of the study: Vaccine-associated CD4 TCRs spanned the whole spike protein, with dominant responses in regions 160-218 and 743-854. Epitopes outside the regions mutated in the B.1.351 and B.1.1.7 variants were reportedly recognized by nearly half of the unique spike-specific TCRs. Participants were mostly white British and included more females than males, and it was suggested by the authors that clonal diversity may have been underestimated. The 56-69-year group was small, and its depth increase did not reach significance, likely because of low power. Spike-specific TCR breadth and depth rose significantly after two AZD1222 doses compared with day 0 and with MenACWY recipients. Because no day 14 peak-response samples were available, the repertoires could be characterized only after the peak T cell response. Conclusions about previously exposed vaccinees were limited because only a handful of AZD1222 recipients were SARS-CoV-2 seropositive at baseline.

The time point tag for this specimen amounts to: baseline before first vaccination. Samples from vaccinated people were obtained from the UK trials COV001 and COV002, which included a single-blind randomized controlled phase 2/3 trial of AZD1222 (ChAdOx1 nCoV-19) in healthy adults. For TCRbeta chain sequencing, PBMC samples were collected from trial participants at day 0 and at day 28 after the second dose. The CDR3 regions of human TCRbeta chains were analyzed by immunosequencing. The authors processed their data as follows. TCRs in the repertoires were matched against a reference library of SARS-CoV-2-specific TCRs that had been generated with the MIRA antigen-specificity platform. Breadth was defined as the fraction of unique TCRs that were SARS-CoV-2-associated. Depth was defined as the fraction of total T cells that were SARS-CoV-2-associated. Each spike-specific TCR was assigned to its reactive spike region and to a CD4 or CD8 class using the MIRA data. Log10-transformed breadth and depth values were compared by one-way ANOVA with Sidak's multiple comparisons tests. TCRdb stores this immuneACCESS table with in-frame sequences only. Part of the clones is absent; in the studies checked, under half of the shortfall reflects unresolved V genes, and no reason is known for the rest. That table gives V, J and clone size, and the DNA gave D and trimming. For this sample there are about 120,000 clones; 90% appear just once. In total, the top ten clones hold around 7.8% of the sample.

The sequence was collected from an adult in good health. This chain joins TRBV21-1 to TRBJ1-4. TRBV21-1 is annotated as a pseudogene. Sequencing used peripheral blood, obtained on day 0 of AZD1222 vaccination. This receptor carries the CDR3 CASKGPRASGAGTYEKLFF. The DNA reads TGTGCCAGCAAAGGACCGAGGGCGAGTGGGGCAGGGACCTATGAAAAACTGTTTTTT.